A single sample is the source of the 14 T cell receptor beta chains below, sequenced in a study of blood T cells in healthy people across ages. Primers used in a second PCR of roughly 7 to 11 cycles were a sample-barcoded 5' primer and a J-beta primer mix. TCRdb redid the calling of the 5' RACE reads with MiXCR, one entry per CDR3 protein. The sample shows around 1,600,000 distinct CDR3 sequences, approximately 39% of them seen only once. The sample taken for sequencing was blood. The receptors were sampled from a woman aged 18-29 years in good health.

As DNA, the CDR3 is TGTGCCAGCAGATCAGGAGGGCTATACGAGCAGTACTTC. This gives the protein CASRSGGLYEQYF. The rearrangement joins TRBV28 to TRBJ2-5; TRBD2 is a possible D gene (6 bases). The J call is in doubt because the DNA end fits TRBJ2-7 better. The CDR3 loop spans 13 amino acids. Germline assignment: CDR1 MDHEN and CDR2 SYDVKM.

This clonotype was counted a single time. The V and J genes are TRBV4-2 and TRBJ2-1; D unclear. Germline CDR1 LGHNA, CDR2 YNFKEQ. The CDR3 runs 15 residues. Trimming took off 0 bases at V and 2 bases at J, with 8 bases between the two ends. CDR3 in amino acids: CASSQEEPTYNEQFF. Written as DNA, the CDR3 is TGTGCCAGCAGCCAAGAAGAGCCGACCTACAATGAGCAGTTCTTC.

The rearrangement uses TRBV11-2 and TRBJ2-7, with D hard to call. Germline V gene sequence: CDR1 SGHAT, CDR2 FQNNGV. The CDR3 has 15 residues. V was cut by 5 bases and J by 0 bases, with 14 bases left in between. CDR3 region: CASSPQTVLSYEQYF. CDR3 bases: TGTGCCAGCAGCCCCCAGACGGTCCTCTCCTACGAGCAGTACTTC.

The gene calls are TRBV20-1 and TRBJ2-1, with 9 bases that match TRBD2. Germline loops: CDR1 DFQATT, CDR2 SNEGSKA (reference sequence). The CDR3 has 12 amino acids. The CDR3 spells CSRSGRNNEQFF. In DNA form, the CDR3 reads TGCAGCCGGAGCGGGAGGAACAATGAGCAGTTCTTC.

The V gene is TRBV27, the J gene TRBJ2-1; 8 bases match TRBD1. The germline CDR1 and CDR2 sequences are MNHEY and SMNVEV (reference sequence). This CDR3 is 14 amino acids long. With 1 base clipped from V and 5 bases from J, the junction kept 1 base outside the gene matches. In DNA form, the CDR3 reads TGTGCCAGCAGTTTATGGGGACAGGACAATGAGCAGTTCTTC. Translating gives CASSLWGQDNEQFF.

The J gene is TRBJ2-7, the V gene TRBV29-1; 12 nucleotides align to TRBD1. There are 16 residues in the CDR3. V shed 6 bases and J 0 bases; nucleotides not matched to a gene: 9. The germline V gene has CDR1 SQVTM and CDR2 ANQGSEA. CDR3 residues: CSVGRGTGGLSYEQYF. The CDR3 nucleotides read TGCAGCGTGGGGCGAGGGACAGGGGGCCTCTCCTACGAGCAGTACTTC.

The chain couples TRBV14 to TRBJ2-5, with D perhaps given as TRBD1 or TRBD2 (5 bases each). CDR1 is SGHDN, CDR2 FVKESK, per germline. V gave up 1 base and J gave up 0 bases, with 12 bases separating them. This CDR3 region has 16 residues. The CDR3 DNA is TGTGCCAGCAGCCAAGGAGTTTGGGGGTACCAAGAGACCCAGTACTTC. Amino acid sequence: CASSQGVWGYQETQYF.

The chain has TRBV12-3 or TRBV12-4 and TRBJ1-2; D remains ambiguous. The CDR3 runs to 14 residues. Trimming cost V 4 bases and J 1 base, with 10 bases left between them. The CDR3 sequence is CASSYRVFNYGYTF. CDR3 in DNA: TGTGCCAGCAGTTATAGGGTCTTTAACTATGGCTACACCTTC.

The CDR3 is CASSPRTLYGYTF. As DNA, the CDR3 is TGTGCCAGCAGTCCCAGGACCCTCTATGGCTACACCTTC. The V and J genes are TRBV27 and TRBJ1-2; D unresolved. Trimming stripped 5 bases from V and 4 bases from J, with 11 bases between. This CDR3 is 13 amino acids long. CDR1 is MNHEY, CDR2 SMNVEV, per germline (reference sequence).

The chain uses TRBV7-6 and TRBJ2-7, with TRBD2 matching over 7 bases. J was trimmed by 0 bases and V by 1 base; bases with no gene match: 6. Germline CDR1 reads SGHVS; CDR2 reads FNYEAQ. The CDR3 contains 16 residues. DNA of the CDR3: TGTGCCAGCAGCTTAGACTCAGCGGGGAGCTCCTACGAGCAGTACTTC. This encodes CASSLDSAGSSYEQYF.

V gene TRBV21-1 combines with J gene TRBJ1-4; TRBD1, the table's D call, lacks a check against the DNA. TRBV21-1 is a pseudogene segment. The CDR3 sequence is 16 residues long. CDR3 coding DNA: TGTGCCAGCATCTCCCTGGACGGGACAACTAATGAAAAACTGTTTTTT. Protein product: CASISLDGTTNEKLFF.

V usage is TRBV6-5 and J usage is TRBJ1-2; no definite D call. V lost 6 bases and J 3 bases, leaving 8 bases between the germline ends. The CDR3 sequence is 12 residues long. The germline CDR1 and CDR2 sequences are MNHEY and SVGAGI. The CDR3 reads CASRDHYYGYTF. CDR3 nucleotides: TGTGCCAGCAGAGATCACTACTATGGCTACACCTTC.

As for this clonotype: The junction departs from the called germline gene at one end, perhaps through a read error. This rearrangement joins TRBV7-9 to TRBJ2-3, with TRBD2 matching 15 bases. CDR1 is SEHNR, CDR2 FQNEAQ, per germline (reference sequence). The CDR3 sequence is 16 residues long. The CDR3 DNA is TGTGCCGGCAGCTTTGGGACTAGCGGGGGGATAGATACGCAGTATTTT. It codes for CAGSFGTSGGIDTQYF.

The chain employs TRBV20-1 and TRBJ2-7; TRBD2 matches at 10 bases. The V gene end was trimmed by 3 bases and the J gene end by 0 bases; junction bases not matched to a gene: 2. Germline-derived CDR1 and CDR2 are DFQATT and SNEGSKA (reference sequence). The CDR3 loop spans 14 amino acids. CDR3 region: CSASSGGISYEQYF. DNA of the CDR3: TGCAGTGCTAGTAGCGGGGGGATCTCCTACGAGCAGTACTTC.